This TCR beta chain comes out of a study of blood T cell repertoires in COVID-19. CDR3 length equals 13 residues. CDR1 and CDR2 from the germline V gene are SGHNT and YYREEE (reference sequence). Trimming cost V 0 bases and J 3 bases, with 7 bases left between them. The data were produced by immunoSEQ multiplex PCR, yet TCRdb's version contains in-frame clones alone and is incomplete. Here the sample spans some 140,000 clones, around 86% being singletons. The sequencing sample was made of PBMCs or T cells enriched from blood (not recorded which). This chain links TRBV5-4 with TRBJ2-7; D remains ambiguous. This clonotype was sampled from a man aged 30-40 years who had recovered from COVID-19. The CDR3 sequence is CASSLAVNYEQYF. CDR3 coding DNA: TGTGCCAGCAGCTTGGCGGTAAACTACGAGCAGTACTTC.